This TCR beta chain appears in the sequencing data of a study of T cell changes during pregnancy in multiple sclerosis. This CDR3 is built from 16 residues. V shed 6 bases, J shed 0 bases, and the junction held 5 bases outside the gene matches. From germline, CDR1 is MNHEY and CDR2 SMNVEV (reference sequence). Generated by immunoSEQ multiplex PCR, the TCRdb table keeps only in-frame clones and is missing some. The profile covers 57,000 or so clones, with more than 85% appearing a single time and 3% to 4.5% taken by the ten largest. The sequence came from a female donor in good health, enrolled as a control in a pregnancy study. V gene TRBV27 combines with J gene TRBJ1-6; 7 nucleotides align to TRBD1. The source material was peripheral blood, sampled after pregnancy. The CDR3 sequence: CASSPTGSSYNSPLHF. The DNA for the CDR3 is TGTGCCAGCAGCCCGACAGGGAGCTCCTATAATTCACCCCTCCACTTT.